This T cell receptor (beta chain) was captured by sequencing in a study of blood T cell repertoires in COVID-19. With V trimmed by 1 base and J by 7 bases, 6 bases remained unmatched. The CDR3 is made up of 15 amino acids. Per germline, CDR1 LNHNV and CDR2 YYDKDF (reference sequence). Produced via immunoSEQ multiplex PCR; TCRdb's table is partial and in-frame only. The sample has just under 90,000 clones; roughly 84% are singletons. Sequencing was done on a sample of peripheral blood. This clonotype originated in a woman aged 80 or older with acute or convalescent COVID-19. This chain joins TRBV15 and TRBJ1-5; 8 bases are a match to TRBD1. As DNA, the CDR3 is TGTGCCACCAGCAGAGGGCAGGGGGCAGGCCAGCCCCAGCATTTT. Protein product: CATSRGQGAGQPQHF.